The entry that follows covers one T cell receptor beta chain sequence. Its matching antigen is unknown. The protocol was immunoSEQ multiplex PCR, while the TCRdb copy is restricted to in-frame clones and leaves out a portion. This table holds tens of thousands of clones, around 86% found once. The sample is drawn from a study of T cells in localized non-small cell lung cancer. The study's findings and limits: Longer overall survival was seen with higher T cell density measured in blood. When the top 100 tumor clones were examined, a median 57 of them also appeared in the adjacent lung, which was paired and uninvolved.

This clonotype was sampled from a man aged 40 to 70 with stage I squamous cell lung carcinoma. The source material was peripheral blood, sampled before any cancer treatment.

This CDR3 reads CASSTQQRHGYTF. As DNA, the CDR3 is TGTGCCAGCAGCACTCAACAGCGGCATGGCTACACCTTC. The chain employs TRBV9 and TRBJ1-2; D is unresolved. Germline V gene data show CDR1 as SGDLS and CDR2 as YYNGEE. This CDR3 has 13 amino acids. Trimming pared 4 bases from V and 6 bases from J, leaving 13 bases between.